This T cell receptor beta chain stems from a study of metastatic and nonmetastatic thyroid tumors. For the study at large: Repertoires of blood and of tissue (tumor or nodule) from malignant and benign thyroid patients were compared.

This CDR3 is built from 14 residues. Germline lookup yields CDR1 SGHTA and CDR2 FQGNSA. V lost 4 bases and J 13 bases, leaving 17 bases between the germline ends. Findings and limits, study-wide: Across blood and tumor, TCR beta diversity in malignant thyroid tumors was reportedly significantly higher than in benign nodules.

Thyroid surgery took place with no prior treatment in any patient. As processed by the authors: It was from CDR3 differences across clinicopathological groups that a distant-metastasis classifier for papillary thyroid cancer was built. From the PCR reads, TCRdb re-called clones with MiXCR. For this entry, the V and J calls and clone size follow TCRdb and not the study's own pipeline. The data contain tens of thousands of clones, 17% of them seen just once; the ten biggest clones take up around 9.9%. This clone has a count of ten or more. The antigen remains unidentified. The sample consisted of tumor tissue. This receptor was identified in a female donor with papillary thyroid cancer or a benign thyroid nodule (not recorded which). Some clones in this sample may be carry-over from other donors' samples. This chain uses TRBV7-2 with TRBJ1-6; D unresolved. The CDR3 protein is CASSSTPIFQPLHF. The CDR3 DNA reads TGTGCCAGCAGCTCGACACCCATTTTCCAGCCCCTCCACTTT.